This T cell receptor beta chain was identified during a study of blood T cell repertoires in COVID-19. Study in general: Italy, Spain and the United States were the sources of the convalescent and acute COVID-19 samples. T cells, B-cell-depleted T cells, or PBMCs provided the cDNA or gDNA that served as material.

CDR3 length equals 14 residues. Germline V gene data show CDR1 as SGDLS and CDR2 as YYNGEE. Between the trimmed V and J ends, which lost 0 bases and 0 bases, there was a span of 6 bases. Here immunoSEQ multiplex PCR was the method, and the copy in TCRdb shows in-frame clones only, minus some. This sample has about 60,000 clones, with just over 85% found just once. The rearrangement uses TRBV9 and TRBJ1-2, with D unclear. The specimen sequenced was peripheral blood. This sequence was found in a woman at least 80 years old with active COVID-19. The CDR3 DNA reads as TGTGCCAGCAGCGTAGGTTTATCTAACTATGGCTACACCTTC. Translation: CASSVGLSNYGYTF.